This passage covers 18 T cell receptor beta chains from one sample sequenced in a study of regulatory T cells in long-lasting Graves disease. Time point of the sample: newly diagnosed GD, antithyroid drugs for less than 3 months. From RNA extracted from PBMCs, the TCR library was made. Arm-PCR of CDR3 regions with iRepertoire HTBI primers generated TCR beta libraries. TCRdb reanalysed the multiplex PCR reads using MiXCR and keeps one entry per CDR3 protein. The table shows about 430,000 distinct CDR3 sequences, with 15% occurring only once. These records were also assigned to another study, of T cells in Graves' hyperthyroidism and ophthalmopathy.

Sample: peripheral blood mononuclear cells (PBMCs), taken at new diagnosis, from a patient treated with antithyroid drugs. Receptors were obtained from a woman in her thirties or forties with Graves disease.

This clonotype was found a few times. This chain's CDR3 is CASSQDNNEQFF. The CDR3, as DNA: TGTGCCAGCAGCCAGGATAACAATGAGCAGTTCTTC. V is TRBV12-3 or TRBV12-4 and J is TRBJ2-1; D not resolved. The CDR3 is 12 residues long. Trimming shortened V by 6 bases and J by 5 bases, and 8 bases separated the two germline ends.

This clonotype was observed many times. The chain is built from TRBV24-1 and TRBJ1-3; TRBD1 aligns across 8 bases. Unmatched junction bases numbered 15, after V lost 3 bases and J lost 3 bases. The germline gives CDR1 KGHDR, CDR2 SFDVKD. There are 19 residues in the CDR3. The CDR3 nucleotides read TGTGCCACCAGTGATAAACGACAGGGGTTCGTTTTCCTTGGAAACACCATATATTTT. Its protein is CATSDKRQGFVFLGNTIYF.

The table lists this clonotype with many counts. The chain combines TRBV3-1 with TRBJ2-7; D uncertain. Germline loops: CDR1 LGHDT, CDR2 YNNKEL (reference sequence). Between the trimmed V and J ends, which lost 0 bases and 4 bases, there was a span of 10 bases. This CDR3 is built from 14 residues. CDR3 protein: CASSQENRVYEQYF. CDR3 in DNA: TGTGCCAGCAGCCAAGAAAATCGGGTATACGAGCAGTACTTC.

This clonotype was found a few times. This chain links TRBV19 with TRBJ2-3; D uncertain. CDR3 length equals 14 residues. CDR1 LNHDA and CDR2 SQIVND come from the germline V gene (reference sequence). Trimming left V 6 bases short and J 7 bases short, with 17 bases between. CDR3 region: CASSPYLLGNTQYF. The CDR3 DNA is TGTGCCAGTAGCCCTTACCTCCTGGGGAATACGCAGTATTTT. Variable domain in full (rest from reference TRBV19 and TRBJ2-3): DGGITQSPKYLFRKEGQNVTLSCEQNLNHDAMYWYRQDPGQGLRLIYYSQIVNDFQKGDIAEGYSVSREKKESFPLTVTSAQKNPTAFYLCASSPYLLGNTQYFGPGTRLTVL.

In its sample, this clonotype was seen many times. CDR3 in DNA: TGTGCCAGCAGCCTTGAGGGAACTGAAGCTTTCTTT. This gives the protein CASSLEGTEAFF. The V and J genes are TRBV3-1 and TRBJ1-1; D ambiguous. Trimming shortened V by 4 bases and J by 5 bases, and 8 bases separated the two germline ends. Per the germline V gene, CDR1 is LGHDT and CDR2 is YNNKEL (reference sequence). The CDR3 runs 12 residues.

This clonotype was seen a handful of times. The chain joins TRBV16 to TRBJ2-7, with TRBD1 matching over 7 bases. The CDR3 spans 14 residues. V trimming: 0 bases; J trimming: 5 bases; junction bases outside the gene matches: 4. CDR1 and CDR2 from the germline V gene are KGHSY and FQNENV. For the CDR3, the DNA is TGTGCCAGCAGCCAATCTCTCAGGGGGAACGAGCAGTACTTC. It encodes CASSQSLRGNEQYF.

This clonotype was recorded at least ten times. V gene TRBV10-3 combines with J gene TRBJ1-5, with 11 bases matching TRBD1. There are 16 residues in the CDR3. Trimming removed 2 bases from V and 3 bases from J; junction bases left unmatched: 3. Germline-derived CDR1 and CDR2 are ENHRY and SYGVKD. The CDR3 DNA sequence: TGTGCCATCAGTGAGGGGGACAGGGGGGACAATCAGCCCCAGCATTTT. Protein sequence: CAISEGDRGDNQPQHF.

The V call is TRBV30, the J call TRBJ2-1; 7 positions agree with TRBD2. Germline assignment: CDR1 GTSNPN and CDR2 SVGIG (reference sequence). Unmatched junction bases numbered 10, after V lost 2 bases and J lost 0 bases. This CDR3 spans 17 amino acids. CDR3 sequence reads: CAWSSPSLAASYNEQFF. CDR3 sequence (DNA): TGTGCCTGGAGTTCCCCCAGCCTAGCGGCCTCCTACAATGAGCAGTTCTTC.

This clonotype showed up many times. This chain connects TRBV3-1 to TRBJ2-5; D tentatively fits TRBD1 or TRBD2 (5 bases each). The CDR3 has 15 amino acids. V was shortened by 4 bases and J by 4 bases, with 16 bases between the two germline ends. Germline CDR1 is LGHDT and CDR2 is YNNKEL (reference sequence). DNA of the CDR3: TGTGCCAGCAGCCCTACCCAGGGACCGGTAGAGACCCAGTACTTC. Translating it yields CASSPTQGPVETQYF.

On this clonotype itself: Without the conserved terminal phenylalanine or tryptophan, this CDR3 likely stems from a read error. The chain employs TRBV14 and TRBJ2-3; D is perhaps TRBD1 (5 bases). The DNA end is a closer match to TRBJ1-1, so the J assignment may be wrong. The CDR3 sequence is 10 residues long. Germline V gene sequence: CDR1 SGHDN, CDR2 FVKESK. CDR3 sequence: CASGTVEAFL. As DNA, the CDR3 is TGTGCCAGCGGGACCGTTGAAGCTTTCCTT.

This clonotype was recorded at least ten times. The chain employs TRBV11-2 and TRBJ2-1, with 9 bases lining up with TRBD2. The CDR3 is 17 amino acids. V lost 3 bases, J lost 5 bases, and 11 bases stayed unmatched. CDR1 SGHAT and CDR2 FQNNGV come from the germline V gene. The CDR3 loop is CASSLSLAGARNNEQFF. The CDR3 DNA follows: TGTGCCAGCAGCTTGTCCTTAGCGGGAGCTCGGAACAATGAGCAGTTCTTC.

The gene calls are TRBV13 and TRBJ2-1; 11 bases line up with TRBD2. This CDR3 spans 16 amino acids. After removal of 5 bases from V and 3 bases from J, the junction contained 6 bases not matched to a gene. The germline CDR1 and CDR2 sequences are PRHDT and FYEKMQ (reference sequence). The CDR3 reads CASSASGTSGYNEQFF. In DNA form, the CDR3 reads TGTGCCAGCAGCGCGAGTGGGACTAGCGGCTACAATGAGCAGTTCTTC.

This clonotype was observed at least ten times. This rearrangement joins TRBV20-1 to TRBJ2-1; D not certain. The CDR3 is 14 residues long. Trimming left V 0 bases short and J 4 bases short, with 10 bases between. Germline V CDR1 and CDR2: DFQATT, SNEGSKA (reference sequence). CDR3 DNA: TGCAGTGCTAGAGATTTGGTGGGATACAATGAGCAGTTCTTC. Its translation: CSARDLVGYNEQFF.

The rearrangement links TRBV7-2 to TRBJ2-1, with TRBD2 matching 12 bases. The CDR3 runs to 16 residues. V shed 4 bases, J shed 2 bases, and the junction held 3 bases outside the gene matches. Germline V gene lookup returns CDR1 SGHTA and CDR2 FQGNSA. DNA of the CDR3: TGTGCCAGCAGCTCCACTAGCGGGAGGACCTACAATGAGCAGTTCTTC. Its protein is CASSSTSGRTYNEQFF.

The V gene is TRBV7-9, the J gene TRBJ2-7; 11 nucleotides line up with TRBD2. Trimming cost V 5 bases and J 2 bases; bases outside gene matches: 8. This CDR3 is built from 16 residues. In germline, CDR1 is SEHNR, CDR2 FQNEAQ (reference sequence). The CDR3 protein is CASSPLAGGSAYEQYF. The DNA for the CDR3 is TGTGCCAGCAGCCCCTTAGCGGGAGGGTCGGCCTACGAGCAGTACTTC.

In its sample, this clonotype was seen many times. The rearrangement uses TRBV6-5 and TRBJ2-7; no clear D gene. The CDR3 covers 13 residues. V gave up 2 bases and J gave up 3 bases, with 8 bases separating them. CDR1 and CDR2 (germline): MNHEY, SVGAGI. The CDR3: CASSYGNLYEQYF. CDR3 DNA: TGTGCCAGCAGTTACGGTAACCTCTACGAGCAGTACTTC.

This clonotype has at least ten counts. The V gene is TRBV12-3 or TRBV12-4, the J gene TRBJ2-3; D might be TRBD1 or TRBD2, each matching 5 bases. Between the trimmed V and J ends, which lost 2 bases and 6 bases, there was a span of 15 bases. The CDR3 runs 15 residues. This chain's CDR3 is CASSLIGLAGDTQYF. The CDR3 DNA reads as TGTGCCAGCAGTTTAATAGGGCTAGCAGGGGATACGCAGTATTTT.

This clonotype was detected many times. The genes are TRBV7-9 and TRBJ1-2, with TRBD1 identical over 7 bases. Germline assignment: CDR1 SEHNR and CDR2 FQNEAQ (reference sequence). The J segment lost 6 bases and the V segment lost 5 bases, leaving 9 bases of the junction unmatched. The CDR3 loop spans 14 amino acids. The CDR3 nucleotides read TGTGCCAGCAGCCTGATTGACAGGGTCGATGGCTACACCTTC. Translation: CASSLIDRVDGYTF.